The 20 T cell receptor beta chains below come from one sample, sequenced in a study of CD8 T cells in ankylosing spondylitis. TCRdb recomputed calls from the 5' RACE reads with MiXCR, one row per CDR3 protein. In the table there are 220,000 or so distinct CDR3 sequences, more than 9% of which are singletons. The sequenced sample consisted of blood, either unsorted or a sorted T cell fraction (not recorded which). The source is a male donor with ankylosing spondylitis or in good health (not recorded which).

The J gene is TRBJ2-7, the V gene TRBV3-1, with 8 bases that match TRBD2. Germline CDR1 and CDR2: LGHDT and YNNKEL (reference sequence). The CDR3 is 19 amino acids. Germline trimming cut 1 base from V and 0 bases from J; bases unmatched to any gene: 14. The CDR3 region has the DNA TGTGCCAGCAGCCAAGCAAAAACTTTCCGGGGGGGTTTCTCCTACGAGCAGTACTTC. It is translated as CASSQAKTFRGGFSYEQYF.

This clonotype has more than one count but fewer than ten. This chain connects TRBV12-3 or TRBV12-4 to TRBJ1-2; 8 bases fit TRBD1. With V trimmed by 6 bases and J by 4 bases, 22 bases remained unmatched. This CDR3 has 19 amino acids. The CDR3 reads CASSQGWGPRTGSSYGYTF. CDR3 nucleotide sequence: TGTGCCAGCAGCCAAGGGTGGGGTCCGAGGACAGGGTCAAGCTATGGCTACACCTTC.

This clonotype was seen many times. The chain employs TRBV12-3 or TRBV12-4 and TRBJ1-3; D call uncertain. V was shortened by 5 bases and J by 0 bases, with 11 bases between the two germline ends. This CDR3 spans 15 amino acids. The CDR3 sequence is CASSTSGSSGNTIYF. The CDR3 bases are TGTGCCAGCAGTACCTCGGGGAGCTCTGGAAACACCATATATTTT.

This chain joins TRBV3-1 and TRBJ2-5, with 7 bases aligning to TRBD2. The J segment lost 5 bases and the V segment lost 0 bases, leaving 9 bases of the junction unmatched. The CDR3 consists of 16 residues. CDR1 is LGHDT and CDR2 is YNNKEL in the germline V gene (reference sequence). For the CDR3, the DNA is TGTGCCAGCAGCCAAGATAAGCGGGGCGGATGGGAGACCCAGTACTTC. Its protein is CASSQDKRGGWETQYF.

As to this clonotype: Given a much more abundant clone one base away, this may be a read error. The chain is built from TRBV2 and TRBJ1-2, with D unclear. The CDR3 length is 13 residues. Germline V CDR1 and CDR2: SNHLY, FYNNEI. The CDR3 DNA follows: TGTGCCAGCAGTGAATCTCCGAACTATGGCGACACCTTC. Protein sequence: CASSESPNYGDTF. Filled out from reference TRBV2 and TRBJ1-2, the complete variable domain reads EPEVTQTPSHQVTQMGQEVILRCVPISNHLYFYWYRQILGQKVEFLVSFYNNEISEKSEIFDDQFSVERPDGSNFTLKIRSTKLEDSAMYFCASSESPNYGDTFGSGTRLTVV.

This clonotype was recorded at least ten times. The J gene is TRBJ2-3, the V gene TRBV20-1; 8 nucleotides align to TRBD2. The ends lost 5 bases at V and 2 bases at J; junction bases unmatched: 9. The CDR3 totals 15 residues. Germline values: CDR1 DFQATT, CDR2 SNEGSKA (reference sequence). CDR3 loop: CSALSGGPHTDTQYF. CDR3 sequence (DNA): TGCAGTGCTCTGAGCGGGGGCCCACACACAGATACGCAGTATTTT.

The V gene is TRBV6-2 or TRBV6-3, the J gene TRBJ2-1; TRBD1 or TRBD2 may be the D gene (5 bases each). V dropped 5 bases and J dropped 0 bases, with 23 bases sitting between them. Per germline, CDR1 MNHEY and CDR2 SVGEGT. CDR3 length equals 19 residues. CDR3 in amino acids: CASSGSRGAQSRSYNEQFF. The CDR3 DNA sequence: TGTGCCAGCAGTGGGTCTAGAGGGGCACAAAGCCGCTCCTACAATGAGCAGTTCTTC.

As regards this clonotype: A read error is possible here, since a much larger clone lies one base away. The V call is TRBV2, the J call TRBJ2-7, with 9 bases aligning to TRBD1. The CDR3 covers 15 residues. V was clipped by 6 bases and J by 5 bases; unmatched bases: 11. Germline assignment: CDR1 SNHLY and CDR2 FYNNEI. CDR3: CASRPTGTGPHEQYF. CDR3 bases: TGTGCCAGCAGACCTACCGGGACAGGGCCCCACGAGCAGTACTTC.

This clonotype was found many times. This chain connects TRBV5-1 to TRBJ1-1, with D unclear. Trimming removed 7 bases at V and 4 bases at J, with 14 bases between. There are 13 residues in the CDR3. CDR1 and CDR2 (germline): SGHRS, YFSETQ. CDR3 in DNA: TGCGCCAGCGTTCTGCGGGGAGGCACTGAAGCTTTCTTT. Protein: CASVLRGGTEAFF.

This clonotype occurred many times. CDR3 protein: CASSFAGNTIYF. CDR3 DNA sequence: TGTGCCAGCAGTTTTGCGGGAAACACCATATATTTT. The chain carries TRBV12-3 or TRBV12-4 and TRBJ1-3; no firm D call. Between the trimmed V and J ends, which lost 3 bases and 4 bases, there was a span of 4 bases. The CDR3 has 12 amino acids.

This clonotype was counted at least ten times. The CDR3 DNA sequence: TGTGCCAGCAGCTTCAAAACTTCTTACGAGCAGTACTTC. Its translation is CASSFKTSYEQYF. The V and J genes are TRBV5-5 and TRBJ2-7; the D is unclear. Germline V lookup: CDR1 SGHKS, CDR2 YYEKEE (reference sequence). This CDR3 contains 13 residues. The V and J ends lost 2 bases and 4 bases respectively, with 10 bases between them.

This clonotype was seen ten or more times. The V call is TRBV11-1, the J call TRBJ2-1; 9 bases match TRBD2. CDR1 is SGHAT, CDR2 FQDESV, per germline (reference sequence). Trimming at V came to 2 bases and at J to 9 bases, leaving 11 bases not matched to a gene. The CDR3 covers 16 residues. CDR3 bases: TGTGCCAGCAGCTTACGCGGAGCGGGGGGTGTAGGTGAGCAGTTCTTC. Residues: CASSLRGAGGVGEQFF.

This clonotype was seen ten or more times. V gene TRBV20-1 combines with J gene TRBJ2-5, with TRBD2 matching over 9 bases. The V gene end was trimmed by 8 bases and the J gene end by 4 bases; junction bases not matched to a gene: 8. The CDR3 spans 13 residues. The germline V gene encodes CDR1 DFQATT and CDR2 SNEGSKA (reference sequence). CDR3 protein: CSREAGGSETQYF. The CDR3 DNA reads TGCAGTCGTGAAGCGGGGGGTTCAGAGACCCAGTACTTC.

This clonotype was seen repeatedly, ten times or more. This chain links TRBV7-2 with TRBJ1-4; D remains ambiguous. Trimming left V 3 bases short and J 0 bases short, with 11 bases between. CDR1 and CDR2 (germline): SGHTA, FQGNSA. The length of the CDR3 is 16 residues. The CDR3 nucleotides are TGTGCCAGCAGCTTCTACTTAAAGGCAACTAATGAAAAACTGTTTTTT. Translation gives CASSFYLKATNEKLFF. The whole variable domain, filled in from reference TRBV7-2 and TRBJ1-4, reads GAGVSQSPSNKVTEKGKDVELRCDPISGHTALYWYRQSLGQGLEFLIYFQGNSAPDKSGLPSDRFSAERTGGSVSTLTIQRTQQEDSAVYLCASSFYLKATNEKLFFGSGTQLSVL.

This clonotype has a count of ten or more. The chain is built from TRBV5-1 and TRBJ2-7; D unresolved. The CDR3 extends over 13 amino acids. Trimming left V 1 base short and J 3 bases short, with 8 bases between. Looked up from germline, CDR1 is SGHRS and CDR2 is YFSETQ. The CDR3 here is CASSLQVGYEQYF. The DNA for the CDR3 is TGCGCCAGCAGCTTGCAGGTCGGCTACGAGCAGTACTTC. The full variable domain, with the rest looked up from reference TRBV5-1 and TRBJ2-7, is KAGVTQTPRYLIKTRGQQVTLSCSPISGHRSVSWYQQTPGQGLQFLFEYFSETQRNKGNFPGRFSGRQFSNSRSEMNVSTLELGDSALYLCASSLQVGYEQYFGPGTRLTVT.

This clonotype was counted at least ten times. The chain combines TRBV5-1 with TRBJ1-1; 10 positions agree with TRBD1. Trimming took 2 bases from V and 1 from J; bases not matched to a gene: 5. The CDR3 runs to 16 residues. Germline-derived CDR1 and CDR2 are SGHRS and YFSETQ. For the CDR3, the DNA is TGCGCCAGCAGCTTTAGGACAGGGGGGGCGAACACTGAAGCTTTCTTT. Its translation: CASSFRTGGANTEAFF.

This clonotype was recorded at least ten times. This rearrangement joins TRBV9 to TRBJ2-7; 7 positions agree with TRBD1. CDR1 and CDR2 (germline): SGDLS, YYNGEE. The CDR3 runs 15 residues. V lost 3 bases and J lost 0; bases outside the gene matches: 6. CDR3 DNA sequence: TGTGCCAGCAGCGAGGCGACAGGGATCTCCTACGAGCAGTACTTC. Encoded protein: CASSEATGISYEQYF.

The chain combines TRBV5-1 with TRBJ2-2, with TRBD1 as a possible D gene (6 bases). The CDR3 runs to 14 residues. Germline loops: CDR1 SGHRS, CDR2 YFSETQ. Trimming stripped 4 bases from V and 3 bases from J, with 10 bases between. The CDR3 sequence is CASSTAGDTGELFF. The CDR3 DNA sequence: TGCGCCAGCAGCACGGCAGGGGACACCGGGGAGCTGTTTTTT.

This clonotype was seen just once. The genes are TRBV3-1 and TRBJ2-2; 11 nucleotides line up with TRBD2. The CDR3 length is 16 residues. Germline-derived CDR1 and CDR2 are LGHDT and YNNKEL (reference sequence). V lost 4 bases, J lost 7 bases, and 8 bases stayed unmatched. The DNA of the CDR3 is TGTGCCAGCAGCCGACATAGCGGGGGGGCCGTCGGGGAGCTGTTTTTT. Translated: CASSRHSGGAVGELFF.

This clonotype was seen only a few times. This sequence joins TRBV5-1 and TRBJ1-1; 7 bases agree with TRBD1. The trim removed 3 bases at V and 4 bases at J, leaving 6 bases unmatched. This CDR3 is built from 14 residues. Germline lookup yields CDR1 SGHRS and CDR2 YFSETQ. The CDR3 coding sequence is TGCGCCAGCAGCTATACAGGGGACGGCACTGAAGCTTTCTTT. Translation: CASSYTGDGTEAFF.